This T cell receptor beta chain stems from a study of cytomegalovirus exposure and HLA in healthy donors. Despite likely unrecorded immune exposures, the donors were nominally healthy at the time of sampling. It was with 60 Vbeta and 13 Jbeta primers that the PCR ran. Sequencing used immunoSEQ multiplex PCR; TCRdb keeps in-frame clones, though not all of them. This table has some 200,000 clones, 82% appearing once. On this clone itself: As yet, its antigen is unknown.

Study-wide points: Cytomegalovirus status, reportedly, was diagnosed with high specificity and sensitivity by the classifier. Previous analysis showed most TCR beta V segments were productive about 87% or about 30% of the time.

In germline, CDR1 is MDHEN, CDR2 SYDVKM. The CDR3 spans 18 residues. With V trimmed by 1 base and J by 1 base, 8 bases remained unmatched. The rearrangement uses TRBV28 and TRBJ2-7, with 12 positions matching TRBD2. This clonotype originated in a woman between 18 and 29 years old in good health and CMV-seronegative. Sequencing was carried out using PBMCs. The CDR3 region is CASSLYPSGRAQSYEQYF. CDR3 coding DNA: TGTGCCAGCAGTTTATATCCTAGCGGGAGGGCCCAGTCCTACGAGCAGTACTTC. The variable domain in full, completed from reference TRBV28 and TRBJ2-7, reads DVKVTQSSRYLVKRTGEKVFLECVQDMDHENMFWYRQDPGLGLRLIYFSYDVKMKEKGDIPEGYSVSREKKERFSLILESASTNQTSMYLCASSLYPSGRAQSYEQYFGPGTRLTVT.